This T cell receptor beta chain appears in the sequencing data of a study of T-cell reconstitution after alpha-beta-depleted transplantation in children. There are 13 residues in the CDR3. The germline V gene has CDR1 LNHDA and CDR2 SQIVND (reference sequence). V was shortened by 8 bases and J by 5 bases, with 16 bases between the two germline ends. Preparing the TCRbeta library involved the use of unique molecular identifiers. Each CDR3 protein gets one entry after TCRdb re-called the PCR reads with MiXCR. The repertoire includes around 480,000 distinct CDR3 sequences, approximately 30% of them detected once, and 2% to 2.5% sits in the top ten.

The sequencing here drew on PBMCs from the stem cell graft donor, taken from the stem cell graft. V is TRBV19 and J is TRBJ2-7; maybe TRBD1 (6 bases). This receptor was identified in a human donor who donated a stem cell graft to a child with aplastic anemia. Here the CDR3 reads CASSSQGFHEQYF. The CDR3 DNA is TGTGCCAGTTCCTCACAGGGATTCCACGAGCAGTACTTC.